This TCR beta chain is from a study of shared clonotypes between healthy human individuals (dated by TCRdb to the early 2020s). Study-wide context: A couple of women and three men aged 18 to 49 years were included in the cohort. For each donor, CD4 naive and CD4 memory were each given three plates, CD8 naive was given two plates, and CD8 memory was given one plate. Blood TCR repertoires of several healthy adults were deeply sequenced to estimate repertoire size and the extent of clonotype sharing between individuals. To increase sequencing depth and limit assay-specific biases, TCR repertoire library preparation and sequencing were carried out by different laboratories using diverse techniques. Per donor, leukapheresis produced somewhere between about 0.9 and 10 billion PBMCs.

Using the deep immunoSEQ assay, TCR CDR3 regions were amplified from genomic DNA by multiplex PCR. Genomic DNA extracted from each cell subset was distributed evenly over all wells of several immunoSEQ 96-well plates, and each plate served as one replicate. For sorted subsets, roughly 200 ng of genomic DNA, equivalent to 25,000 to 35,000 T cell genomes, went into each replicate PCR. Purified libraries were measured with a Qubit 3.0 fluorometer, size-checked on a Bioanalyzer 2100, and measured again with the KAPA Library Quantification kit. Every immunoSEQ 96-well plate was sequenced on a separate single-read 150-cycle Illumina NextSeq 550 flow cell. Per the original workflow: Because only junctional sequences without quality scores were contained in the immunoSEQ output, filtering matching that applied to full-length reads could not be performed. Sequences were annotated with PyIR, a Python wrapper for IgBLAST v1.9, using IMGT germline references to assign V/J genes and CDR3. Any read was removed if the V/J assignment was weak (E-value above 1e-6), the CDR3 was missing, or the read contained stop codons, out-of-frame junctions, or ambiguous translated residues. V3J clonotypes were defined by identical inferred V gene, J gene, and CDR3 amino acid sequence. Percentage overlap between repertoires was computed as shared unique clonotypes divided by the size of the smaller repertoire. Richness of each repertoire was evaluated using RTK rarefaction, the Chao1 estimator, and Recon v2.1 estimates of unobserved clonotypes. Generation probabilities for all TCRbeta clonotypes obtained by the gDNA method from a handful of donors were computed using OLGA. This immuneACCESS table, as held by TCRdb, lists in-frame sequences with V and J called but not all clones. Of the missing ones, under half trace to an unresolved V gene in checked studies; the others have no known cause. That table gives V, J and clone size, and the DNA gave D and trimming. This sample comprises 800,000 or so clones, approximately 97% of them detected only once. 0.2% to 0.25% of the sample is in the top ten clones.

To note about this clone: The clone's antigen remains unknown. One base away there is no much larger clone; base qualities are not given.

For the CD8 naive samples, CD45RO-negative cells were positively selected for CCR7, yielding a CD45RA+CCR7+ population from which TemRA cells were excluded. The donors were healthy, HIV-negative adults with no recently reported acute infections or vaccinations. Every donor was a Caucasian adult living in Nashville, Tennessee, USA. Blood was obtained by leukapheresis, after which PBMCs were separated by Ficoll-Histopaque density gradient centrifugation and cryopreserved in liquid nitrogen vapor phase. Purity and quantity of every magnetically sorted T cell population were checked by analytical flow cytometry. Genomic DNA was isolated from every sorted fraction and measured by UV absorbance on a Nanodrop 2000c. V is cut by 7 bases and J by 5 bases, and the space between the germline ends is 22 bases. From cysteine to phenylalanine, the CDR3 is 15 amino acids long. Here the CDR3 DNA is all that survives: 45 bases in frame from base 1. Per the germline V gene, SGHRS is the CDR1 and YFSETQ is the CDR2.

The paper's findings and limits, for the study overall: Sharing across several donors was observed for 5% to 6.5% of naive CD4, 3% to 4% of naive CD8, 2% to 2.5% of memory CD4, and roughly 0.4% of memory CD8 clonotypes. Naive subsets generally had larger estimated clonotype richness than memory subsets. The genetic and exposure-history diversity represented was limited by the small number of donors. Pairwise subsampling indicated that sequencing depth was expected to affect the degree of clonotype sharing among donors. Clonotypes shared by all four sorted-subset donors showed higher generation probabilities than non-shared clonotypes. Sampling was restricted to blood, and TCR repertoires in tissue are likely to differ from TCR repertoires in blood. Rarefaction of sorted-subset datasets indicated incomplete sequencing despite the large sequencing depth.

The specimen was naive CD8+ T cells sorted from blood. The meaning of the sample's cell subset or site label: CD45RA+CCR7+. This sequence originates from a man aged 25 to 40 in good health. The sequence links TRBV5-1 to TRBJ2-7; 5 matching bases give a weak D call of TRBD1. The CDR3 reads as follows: CASGRTFGTRDEQYF. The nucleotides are TGCGCCAGCGGTAGGACATTTGGCACCAGGGACGAGCAGTACTTC.